This T cell receptor (beta chain) was observed in a study of response to subunit inactivated influenza vaccine. This CDR3 is 17 amino acids long. Germline CDR1 reads LGHNA; CDR2 reads YSLEER. Deletions cut 0 bases from V and 1 base from J, with 12 bases between. This clonotype was recorded a few times. Each CDR3 protein is one row after TCRdb ran MiXCR on the RT-PCR reads. This repertoire shows roughly 760,000 distinct CDR3 sequences, around 20% found once; its top ten account for roughly 10%. The V and J genes are TRBV4-3 and TRBJ2-2; tentative D call: TRBD1 (5 bases). The origin of this receptor is a man aged 50 to 59 who received an inactivated influenza vaccine. The material sequenced was PBMCs from blood, taken 5 to 6 days after vaccination. The CDR3: CASSQDVRALNTGELFF. The CDR3 nucleotides are TGCGCCAGCAGCCAAGATGTCAGGGCTCTGAACACCGGGGAGCTGTTTTTT.